Below, 10 T cell receptor beta chains from the same sample are listed, as sequenced in a study of blood T cell repertoires in COVID-19 (dated by TCRdb to the early 2020s). Library preparation employed the immunoSEQ multiplex PCR assay. What TCRdb holds here is the immuneACCESS table cut down to in-frame rearrangements. Part of the clones is not present; checked against another copy, under half of the missing clones reflect an unresolved V gene, and the others are unexplained. Within this sample are around 210,000 clones, with nearly 90% of them counted one time only. Together, the top ten hold roughly a sixth of the sample. The sample comprised peripheral blood. The receptor set was obtained from a man aged 50 to 59 with COVID-19, enrolled during active disease.

This clone has more than one count but fewer than ten. CDR3 sequence reads: CASSSGQPYEQYF. The CDR3 nucleotides are TGTGCCAGCAGCTCGGGACAGCCCTACGAGCAGTACTTC. V is TRBV7-2 and J is TRBJ2-7, with 7 bases that match TRBD1. The CDR3 totals 13 residues. Looked up from germline, CDR1 is SGHTA and CDR2 is FQGNSA. V was pared by 4 bases and J by 2 bases, with 2 bases of the junction left unmatched.

This chain uses TRBV24-1 with TRBJ2-3; the match to TRBD1 covers 9 bases. Germline V CDR1 and CDR2: KGHDR, SFDVKD. The CDR3 runs to 16 residues. The V gene end was trimmed by 3 bases and the J gene end by 3 bases; junction bases not matched to a gene: 6. Written as DNA, the CDR3 is TGTGCCACCAGTGATGCGGGGACAGGGCGGACAGATACGCAGTATTTT. Residues: CATSDAGTGRTDTQYF.

This clone was found many times. The chain uses TRBV19 and TRBJ2-7, with 7 nucleotides matching TRBD1. J gave up 1 base and V 4 bases, and 4 bases lay outside the gene matches. Germline CDR1 and CDR2: LNHDA and SQIVND (reference sequence). The CDR3 sequence is 14 residues long. In nucleotides, the CDR3 is TGTGCCAGTAGTAGGACAGGCGGATCCTACGAGCAGTACTTC. Its translation is CASSRTGGSYEQYF.

The chain has TRBV10-3 and TRBJ2-3, with 8 positions matching TRBD1. V trimming: 6 bases; J trimming: 5 bases; junction bases outside the gene matches: 16. Looked up from germline, CDR1 is ENHRY and CDR2 is SYGVKD. The CDR3 sequence is 17 residues long. The CDR3 DNA follows: TGTGCCATCAGCCAAACACCCGGACAGGGTTTGGGAGATACGCAGTATTTT. It translates to CAISQTPGQGLGDTQYF.

This clone occurred a few times. The J gene is TRBJ2-5, the V gene TRBV5-6, with TRBD2 as a possible D gene (6 bases). The CDR3 covers 14 residues. The V gene lost 3 bases and the J gene lost 5 bases, with 14 bases spanning the gap. Per the germline V gene, CDR1 is SGHDT and CDR2 is YYEEEE. Here the CDR3 reads CASSSRGKEETQYF. CDR3 coding DNA: TGTGCCAGCAGCTCCCGGGGGAAAGAGGAGACCCAGTACTTC.

The V and J genes are TRBV4-2 and TRBJ1-3; D ambiguous. Trimming took 0 bases from V and 0 from J, leaving 9 bases between them. The CDR3 spans 16 residues. The germline V gene encodes CDR1 LGHNA and CDR2 YNFKEQ. The CDR3 here is CASSQEARSSGNTIYF. The CDR3 coding sequence is TGTGCCAGCAGCCAAGAGGCCCGGAGCTCTGGAAACACCATATATTTT.

Only one count was recorded for this clone. The chain combines TRBV6-5 with TRBJ2-1; the D gene is possibly TRBD1 (5 bases). The V and J ends lost 2 bases and 3 bases respectively, with 8 bases between them. CDR3 length: 14 residues. CDR1 and CDR2 from the germline V gene are MNHEY and SVGAGI. The CDR3 region has the DNA TGTGCCAGCAGTTACGCCAGGGACTACAATGAGCAGTTCTTC. As protein: CASSYARDYNEQFF.

The chain combines TRBV24-1 with TRBJ2-1; TRBD2 matches 8 bases. The CDR3 runs to 14 residues. V lost 4 bases and J lost 6; bases outside the gene matches: 4. Germline V gene sequence: CDR1 KGHDR, CDR2 SFDVKD. CDR3 protein: CATSDQGLANEQFF. The CDR3 DNA reads as TGTGCCACCAGTGACCAAGGACTAGCCAATGAGCAGTTCTTC.

The chain has TRBV29-1 and TRBJ2-2; weak D call: TRBD1 (6 bases). Between the trimmed V and J ends, which lost 3 bases and 4 bases, there was a span of 15 bases. The CDR3 contains 15 residues. Germline lookup yields CDR1 SQVTM and CDR2 ANQGSEA. CDR3 coding DNA: TGCAGCGTTGATGGGGGCAGCAGCTTCACCGGGGAGCTGTTTTTT. Translation gives CSVDGGSSFTGELFF.

This clone has only a few counts. V and J are TRBV4-2 and TRBJ1-5; no clear D. Germline-derived CDR1 and CDR2 are LGHNA and YNFKEQ. This CDR3 has 14 amino acids. V shed 1 base and J shed 7 bases, with 11 bases lying between them. The CDR3: CASSQGRDGQPQHF. CDR3 bases: TGTGCCAGCAGCCAAGGCCGGGATGGACAGCCCCAGCATTTT.